The 25 T cell receptor beta chains listed next were all sequenced from one sample in a study of blood T cell repertoires in COVID-19. Method: immunoSEQ multiplex PCR; TCRdb's copy keeps in-frame clones and lacks some. Of roughly 26,000 clones in the sample, over 80% were seen once. Sequences were obtained from peripheral blood. Receptors originate from a human donor in a cohort sampled during active COVID-19.

The chain recombines TRBV9 with TRBJ2-3; 9 positions match TRBD1. The CDR3 is made up of 16 amino acids. CDR1 is SGDLS, CDR2 YYNGEE, per germline. The ends lost 4 bases at V and 0 bases at J; junction bases unmatched: 6. The chain's CDR3 is CASSSTGGSSTDTQYF. The CDR3 DNA follows: TGTGCCAGCAGCTCCACAGGGGGCTCTAGCACAGATACGCAGTATTTT.

The chain couples TRBV5-1 to TRBJ2-3; D call uncertain. The ends were cut back, 0 bases at V and 7 bases at J, with 6 bases in the middle. The V gene's germline CDR1 is SGHRS and CDR2 YFSETQ. The CDR3 runs to 12 residues. The CDR3 DNA sequence: TGCGCCAGCAGCTTGGAAACTAATACGCAGTATTTT. Translating gives CASSLETNTQYF.

This chain joins TRBV19 and TRBJ1-2, with D possibly being TRBD1 (6 bases). V was trimmed by 0 bases and J by 7 bases, leaving 12 bases between them. The V gene's germline CDR1 is LNHDA and CDR2 SQIVND (reference sequence). This CDR3 has 14 amino acids. The DNA of the CDR3 is TGTGCCAGTAGTATAGACGAGCGAGGGGGTGGCTACACCTTC. Translated, it gives CASSIDERGGGYTF.

The CDR3 protein is CASSKSGRTSNQPQHF. The CDR3 nucleotides read TGTGCCAGCAGCAAGAGCGGCAGGACCTCGAATCAGCCCCAGCATTTT. V gene TRBV5-6 combines with J gene TRBJ1-5; D is unresolved. V was shortened by 4 bases and J by 4 bases, with 18 bases between the two germline ends. Per germline, CDR1 SGHDT and CDR2 YYEEEE. This CDR3 has 16 residues.

Written as DNA, the CDR3 is TGTGCCAGCAGTGAAGGGCTTAGAAGGGGTGAATACACCTTC. Translation: CASSEGLRRGEYTF. The chain employs TRBV6-1 and TRBJ1-2, with D tentatively TRBD1 (5 bases). This CDR3 has 14 residues. V was clipped by 1 base and J by 11 bases, with 17 bases between them. Germline values: CDR1 MNHNS, CDR2 SASEGT.

The chain has TRBV5-1 and TRBJ2-3; D unresolved. Between the trimmed V and J ends, which lost 2 bases and 2 bases, there was a span of 15 bases. In germline, CDR1 is SGHRS, CDR2 YFSETQ. CDR3 length: 16 amino acids. The CDR3 nucleotides read TGCGCCAGCAGCTTAGGCTCGACAAGCATCACAGATACGCAGTATTTT. Its protein product is CASSLGSTSITDTQYF.

In this sample, this clone turned up a few times. The rearrangement joins TRBV18 to TRBJ2-7; TRBD1 matches at 7 bases. The CDR3 consists of 15 residues. CDR1 and CDR2 from the germline V gene are KGHSH and LQKENI. Trimming took 4 bases from V and 0 from J; bases not matched to a gene: 6. CDR3 sequence reads: CASSRTGTASYEQYF. As DNA, the CDR3 is TGTGCCAGCTCACGAACCGGGACAGCCTCCTACGAGCAGTACTTC.

V usage is TRBV6-5 and J usage is TRBJ2-5, with D tentatively TRBD2 (5 bases). The CDR3 consists of 15 residues. Germline V CDR1 and CDR2: MNHEY, SVGAGI. V was clipped by 5 bases and J by 1 base, with 14 bases between them. The DNA for the CDR3 is TGTGCCAGCAGTACCCCCAGCGGCGGCCAAGAGACCCAGTACTTC. Protein: CASSTPSGGQETQYF.

V usage is TRBV7-6 and J usage is TRBJ2-1, with 7 bases aligning to TRBD1. From germline, CDR1 is SGHVS and CDR2 FNYEAQ. The CDR3 spans 16 residues. V gave up 0 bases and J gave up 4 bases; unmatched junction bases: 6. The CDR3 bases are TGTGCCAGCAGCTTAGCAAACGCGGACAGGTACAATGAGCAGTTCTTC. Translation gives CASSLANADRYNEQFF.

The V and J genes are TRBV5-6 and TRBJ2-7; 9 positions agree with TRBD1. This CDR3 comprises 12 residues. Trimming removed 4 bases from V and 6 bases from J; junction bases left unmatched: 2. Germline CDR1 and CDR2: SGHDT and YYEEEE. The CDR3, as DNA: TGTGCCAGCAGCCCGGACAGGGGCGAGCAGTACTTC. Translating gives CASSPDRGEQYF.

The chain combines TRBV19 with TRBJ1-5, with D perhaps matching TRBD1 (5 bases). The ends were cut back, 4 bases at V and 6 bases at J, with 16 bases in the middle. The germline CDR1 and CDR2 sequences are LNHDA and SQIVND (reference sequence). The CDR3 is 15 residues long. CDR3 loop: CASSTGRVYSQPQHF. The CDR3 region has the DNA TGTGCCAGTAGTACCGGCAGGGTGTATAGTCAGCCCCAGCATTTT.

The chain has TRBV7-3 and TRBJ2-1; 7 nucleotides line up with TRBD2. In germline, CDR1 is SGHTA, CDR2 FQGTGA. This CDR3 contains 14 residues. V lost 5 bases to trimming and J lost 8 bases; unmatched junction nucleotides: 9. Here the CDR3 DNA reads TGTGCCAGCAGCCTACTAGCGTCCGTGGATGAGCAGTTCTTC. This encodes CASSLLASVDEQFF.

The chain employs TRBV6-5 and TRBJ1-2, with 7 bases identical to TRBD1. V was pared by 2 bases and J by 4 bases, with 4 bases of the junction left unmatched. Germline CDR1 is MNHEY and CDR2 is SVGAGI. The CDR3 contains 14 residues. CDR3 loop: CASSYDRVGYGYTF. The CDR3 DNA reads as TGTGCCAGCAGTTACGACAGGGTAGGCTATGGCTACACCTTC.

J is TRBJ1-5 and V is TRBV29-1, with TRBD1 matching over 11 bases. This CDR3 spans 13 amino acids. Germline CDR1 reads SQVTM; CDR2 reads ANQGSEA. V shed 6 bases and J 6 bases; nucleotides not matched to a gene: 4. The CDR3: CSVGQGAGQPQHF. The CDR3 region has the DNA TGCAGCGTAGGACAGGGGGCAGGTCAGCCCCAGCATTTT. The variable domain in full, with the rest retrieved from reference TRBV29-1 and TRBJ1-5, is SAVISQKPSRDICQRGTSLTIQCQVDSQVTMMFWYRQQPGQSLTLIATANQGSEATYESGFVIDKFPISRPNLTFSTLTVSNMSPEDSSIYLCSVGQGAGQPQHFGDGTRLSIL.

The chain links TRBV5-4 to TRBJ2-3, with 8 bases lining up with TRBD2. There are 13 residues in the CDR3. Per the germline V gene, CDR1 is SGHNT and CDR2 is YYREEE (reference sequence). With V trimmed by 7 bases and J by 4 bases, 5 bases remained unmatched. CDR3 sequence (DNA): TGTGCCAGCCGCCAAGCGGGAGCAGATACGCAGTATTTT. Translation: CASRQAGADTQYF. The whole variable domain, remainder taken from reference TRBV5-4 and TRBJ2-3, is ETGVTQSPTHLIKTRGQQVTLRCSSQSGHNTVSWYQQALGQGPQFIFQYYREEENGRGNFPPRFSGLQFPNYSSELNVNALELDDSALYLCASRQAGADTQYFGPGTRLTVL.

V is TRBV5-4 and J is TRBJ2-7; 14 bases line up with TRBD2. The CDR3 covers 17 residues. Germline CDR1 reads SGHNT; CDR2 reads YYREEE (reference sequence). Unmatched junction bases numbered 6, after V lost 4 bases and J lost 0 bases. The CDR3 reads CASSRGLAGGLSYEQYF. Written as DNA, the CDR3 is TGTGCCAGCAGCCGCGGACTAGCGGGGGGCCTCTCCTACGAGCAGTACTTC.

This clone was counted once. The chain employs TRBV5-6 and TRBJ1-2; D is unresolved. V lost 2 bases and J 2 bases, leaving 7 bases between the germline ends. Germline loops: CDR1 SGHDT, CDR2 YYEEEE. The CDR3 runs 13 residues. The CDR3 is CASSLPGNYGYTF. For the CDR3, the DNA is TGTGCCAGCAGCTTACCGGGAAACTATGGCTACACCTTC.

The chain couples TRBV6-5 to TRBJ2-5, with a possible D match to TRBD2 (6 bases). The V gene lost 7 bases and the J gene lost 0 bases, with 12 bases spanning the gap. The CDR3 is 14 amino acids. The germline V gene encodes CDR1 MNHEY and CDR2 SVGAGI. The CDR3 DNA is TGTGCCAGCAAGGAGGGGTCGGACCAAGAGACCCAGTACTTC. Its translation: CASKEGSDQETQYF.

The CDR3 is CASARAFSYEQYF. The DNA of the CDR3 is TGTGCCAGCGCCCGCGCCTTCTCCTACGAGCAGTACTTC. This chain links TRBV6-5 with TRBJ2-7, with D unresolved. Germline loops: CDR1 MNHEY, CDR2 SVGAGI. The CDR3 spans 13 residues. V shed 8 bases and J shed 0 bases, with 11 bases lying between them.

The chain couples TRBV6-5 to TRBJ1-3; TRBD1 might be the D (5 bases). This CDR3 region has 15 residues. Germline CDR1 and CDR2: MNHEY and SVGAGI. The V and J ends lost 0 bases and 4 bases respectively, with 10 bases between them. The CDR3 reads CASSYSLAGGNTIYF. As DNA, the CDR3 is TGTGCCAGCAGTTACTCGTTGGCAGGGGGAAACACCATATATTTT.

This clone has just one count. This chain links TRBV9 with TRBJ1-4; D unresolved. Trimming took off 1 base at V and 13 bases at J, with 14 bases between the two ends. The germline gives CDR1 SGDLS, CDR2 YYNGEE. This CDR3 contains 13 residues. The CDR3 DNA follows: TGTGCCAGCAGCGTAAGTGTGGAGGGTGTACTGTTTTTT. Encoded protein: CASSVSVEGVLFF. The full variable domain, with the rest looked up from reference TRBV9 and TRBJ1-4, is DSGVTQTPKHLITATGQRVTLRCSPRSGDLSVYWYQQSLDQGLQFLIQYYNGEERAKGNILERFSAQQFPDLHSELNLSSLELGDSALYFCASSVSVEGVLFFGSGTQLSVL.

The J gene is TRBJ1-5, the V gene TRBV5-1; 7 positions agree with TRBD1. Looked up from germline, CDR1 is SGHRS and CDR2 is YFSETQ. Unmatched junction bases numbered 8, after V lost 4 bases and J lost 7 bases. The CDR3 loop spans 14 amino acids. The CDR3 loop reads CASSRRAGGQPQHF. The CDR3 DNA sequence: TGCGCCAGCAGCCGGAGGGCAGGGGGGCAGCCCCAGCATTTT.

This clone was detected a few times. This rearrangement joins TRBV12-3 or TRBV12-4 to TRBJ2-1, with TRBD1 identical over 8 bases. The CDR3 is 13 amino acids. V lost 6 bases, J lost 6 bases, and 4 bases stayed unmatched. The DNA for the CDR3 is TGTGCCAGCAGACGGACAGGGATCAATGAGCAGTTCTTC. It specifies CASRRTGINEQFF.

This sequence joins TRBV27 and TRBJ2-3; 12 bases are a match to TRBD1. Trimming at V came to 6 bases and at J to 5 bases, leaving 12 bases not matched to a gene. CDR1 is MNHEY, CDR2 SMNVEV, per germline (reference sequence). This CDR3 has 17 residues. In DNA form, the CDR3 reads TGTGCCAGCAGCGCCGTAAAGGGACAGGGGGCAGGAGATACGCAGTATTTT. It is translated as CASSAVKGQGAGDTQYF.

This chain links TRBV6-5 with TRBJ1-3, with D possibly being TRBD1 (6 bases). The germline gives CDR1 MNHEY, CDR2 SVGAGI. This CDR3 is 12 amino acids long. The V end was cut by 7 bases, the J end by 8 bases, with 12 bases between. The CDR3 sequence is CASKGDGHTIYF. In DNA, the CDR3 is TGTGCCAGCAAGGGGGACGGGCACACCATATATTTT.